What follows are 20 T cell receptor beta chains derived from one specimen sequenced in a study of human T cells and chemical hapten exposure. TCRdb recomputed calls from the RACE reads with MiXCR, one row per CDR3 protein. The table shows 45,000 to 65,000 distinct CDR3 sequences, with more than 9% occurring only once. Specified time point: pre-sensitization, week 0. Treatment reported: therapeutic diphenylcyclopropenone sensitization with weekly scalp DPC. The sequences come from whole blood, collected in connection with sensitization to the hapten diphenylcyclopropenone (DPC). Source of these receptors: a man in his forties with alopecia areata. Some clones in this sample may be carry-over from other donors' samples.

This clonotype was counted between two and nine times. The genes are TRBV28 and TRBJ2-4, with D unclear. This CDR3 is built from 14 residues. Per germline, CDR1 MDHEN and CDR2 SYDVKM. V was pared by 2 bases and J by 0 bases, with 5 bases between. DNA of the CDR3: TGTGCCAGCAGTTTAGGGCAAGCCAAAAACATTCAGTACTTC. It encodes CASSLGQAKNIQYF.

This clonotype came up many times. This chain links TRBV7-9 with TRBJ1-4; TRBD1 matches 10 bases. V dropped 5 bases and J dropped 3; count of bases not matched to a gene: 9. Germline CDR1 SEHNR, CDR2 FQNEAQ (reference sequence). CDR3 length: 17 amino acids. The CDR3 sequence is CASSPGQGRSANEKLFF. CDR3 coding DNA: TGTGCCAGCAGCCCGGGACAGGGGAGATCAGCTAATGAAAAACTGTTTTTT.

The chain joins TRBV20-1 to TRBJ1-6, with no clear D. V gave up 6 bases and J gave up 5 bases, with 8 bases separating them. Looked up from germline, CDR1 is DFQATT and CDR2 is SNEGSKA (reference sequence). The CDR3 has 12 amino acids. The CDR3 protein is CSARRHNSPLHF. CDR3 nucleotide sequence: TGCAGTGCCAGACGGCATAATTCACCCCTCCACTTT.

The V and J genes are TRBV16 and TRBJ1-3; D remains ambiguous. The CDR3 loop spans 14 amino acids. In germline, CDR1 is KGHSY, CDR2 FQNENV. Trimming stripped 4 bases from V and 0 bases from J, with 7 bases between. The CDR3 sequence: CASSRGSSGNTIYF. CDR3 coding DNA: TGTGCCAGCAGCCGCGGCTCCTCTGGAAACACCATATATTTT. The whole variable domain, remainder taken from reference TRBV16 and TRBJ1-3, is GEEVAQTPKHLVRGEGQKAKLYCAPIKGHSYVFWYQQVLKNEFKFLISFQNENVFDETGMPKERFSAKCLPNSPCSLEIQATKLEDSAVYFCASSRGSSGNTIYFGEGSWLTVV.

This clonotype was picked up many times. The chain couples TRBV7-9 to TRBJ2-7, with D perhaps matching TRBD1 or TRBD2 (5 bases each). This CDR3 has 12 residues. CDR1 is SEHNR, CDR2 FQNEAQ, per germline (reference sequence). V lost 5 bases to trimming and J lost 4 bases, with 9 bases between them. In nucleotides, the CDR3 is TGTGCCAGCAGCCACGGGACGTACGAGCAGTACTTC. Translation gives CASSHGTYEQYF. Full variable domain (rest looked up from reference TRBV7-9 and TRBJ2-7): DTGVSQNPRHKITKRGQNVTFRCDPISEHNRLYWYRQTLGQGPEFLTYFQNEAQLEKSRLLSDRFSAERPKGSFSTLEIQRTEQGDSAMYLCASSHGTYEQYFGPGTRLTVT.

The rearrangement links TRBV19 to TRBJ2-7; 10 nucleotides line up with TRBD1. This CDR3 comprises 13 residues. Per the germline V gene, CDR1 is LNHDA and CDR2 is SQIVND (reference sequence). The V and J ends lost 7 bases and 2 bases, in that order; junction bases with no gene match: 2. The DNA for the CDR3 is TGTGCCAGTAAGGGGACAGGGGCCTACGAGCAGTACTTC. Amino acids: CASKGTGAYEQYF.

This clonotype was detected only a few times. The chain joins TRBV20-1 to TRBJ2-7; TRBD1 or TRBD2 may be the D gene (6 bases each). Germline CDR1 DFQATT, CDR2 SNEGSKA (reference sequence). With 5 bases removed from V and 2 bases from J, the gap between germline ends came to 16 bases. The CDR3 spans 14 residues. CDR3: CSAPPRGRPYEQYF. In DNA form, the CDR3 reads TGCAGTGCTCCTCCCCGGGGGCGACCCTACGAGCAGTACTTC.

This clonotype was observed many times. The chain has TRBV30 and TRBJ2-7, with 9 bases aligning to TRBD1. Germline trimming cut 2 bases from V and 3 bases from J; bases unmatched to any gene: 5. From germline, CDR1 is GTSNPN and CDR2 SVGIG (reference sequence). The CDR3 has 14 amino acids. Here the CDR3 reads CAWSTGTGSYEQYF. The CDR3 DNA sequence: TGTGCCTGGAGTACAGGGACAGGGAGCTACGAGCAGTACTTC.

This clonotype has at least ten counts. The gene calls are TRBV19 and TRBJ2-7, with 9 positions matching TRBD2. The CDR3 totals 15 residues. Germline V CDR1 and CDR2: LNHDA, SQIVND (reference sequence). V dropped 2 bases and J dropped 3; count of bases not matched to a gene: 5. The DNA for the CDR3 is TGTGCCAGTAGTATAACGAGAGCGGGAGGCTACGAGCAGTACTTC. Amino acids: CASSITRAGGYEQYF.

This clonotype was counted ten times or more. This chain uses TRBV20-1 with TRBJ2-1, with TRBD2 as a possible D gene (6 bases). The CDR3 contains 16 residues. The germline V and J ends were trimmed by 6 bases and 9 bases, with 27 bases remaining between them. Per the germline V gene, CDR1 is DFQATT and CDR2 is SNEGSKA (reference sequence). The chain's CDR3 is CSAKGSPVEGIREQFF. CDR3 bases: TGCAGTGCCAAAGGATCTCCGGTGGAGGGTATACGTGAGCAGTTCTTC.

This clonotype was detected only a few times. V usage is TRBV11-2 and J usage is TRBJ2-1; 9 positions match TRBD2. J was trimmed by 7 bases and V by 0 bases; bases with no gene match: 13. This CDR3 comprises 18 residues. Per germline, CDR1 SGHAT and CDR2 FQNNGV. CDR3 in amino acids: CASSLDRAGGLGWNEQFF. The DNA for the CDR3 is TGTGCCAGCAGCTTAGATCGGGCGGGAGGGCTAGGATGGAATGAGCAGTTCTTC. The variable domain in full, completed from reference TRBV11-2 and TRBJ2-1, reads EAGVAQSPRYKIIEKRQSVAFWCNPISGHATLYWYQQILGQGPKLLIQFQNNGVVDDSQLPKDRFSAERLKGVDSTLKIQPAKLEDSAVYLCASSLDRAGGLGWNEQFFGPGTRLTVL.

The chain carries TRBV6-6 and TRBJ2-3, with a weak D call TRBD2 (6 bases). This CDR3 contains 15 residues. CDR1 and CDR2 from the germline V gene are MNHNY and SVGAGI (reference sequence). The V gene lost 2 bases and the J gene lost 6 bases, with 15 bases spanning the gap. CDR3 DNA: TGTGCCAGCAGTTACCCCGGACATGGGGGGGATACGCAGTATTTT. Residues: CASSYPGHGGDTQYF.

This clonotype came up a few times. The gene calls are TRBV27 and TRBJ2-3, with 11 bases identical to TRBD2. CDR1 is MNHEY, CDR2 SMNVEV, per germline (reference sequence). The CDR3 loop spans 15 amino acids. V shed 8 bases and J 3 bases; nucleotides not matched to a gene: 7. Written as DNA, the CDR3 is TGTGCCAGCCGACCACTAGCGGGAGTGACAGATACGCAGTATTTT. It specifies CASRPLAGVTDTQYF.

This chain joins TRBV29-1 and TRBJ1-2; possible D gene TRBD1, 5 bases. This CDR3 spans 14 amino acids. Germline CDR1 is SQVTM and CDR2 is ANQGSEA. The ends were cut back, 7 bases at V and 0 bases at J, with 15 bases in the middle. CDR3 nucleotides: TGCAGCGCTACCGGGGCCACCACTAACTATGGCTACACCTTC. Its translation: CSATGATTNYGYTF.

The gene calls are TRBV27 and TRBJ1-1; no firm D call. The V gene's germline CDR1 is MNHEY and CDR2 SMNVEV (reference sequence). Trimming cost V 8 bases and J 4 bases, with 8 bases left between them. CDR3 size: 11 residues. The CDR3 loop is CASAHGTEAFF. CDR3 coding DNA: TGTGCCAGCGCTCATGGCACTGAAGCTTTCTTT.

The chain recombines TRBV7-9 with TRBJ2-2, with 7 bases aligning to TRBD1. CDR3 length equals 15 residues. Germline assignment: CDR1 SEHNR and CDR2 FQNEAQ (reference sequence). The ends lost 4 bases at V and 4 bases at J; junction bases unmatched: 6. The CDR3 DNA is TGTGCCAGCAGCTATACAGGGGCCTCCACCGGGGAGCTGTTTTTT. It codes for CASSYTGASTGELFF.

This clonotype turned up a few times. V is TRBV7-2 and J is TRBJ2-7, with 9 bases that match TRBD2. V lost 2 bases to trimming and J lost 4 bases; unmatched junction nucleotides: 6. Germline V gene lookup returns CDR1 SGHTA and CDR2 FQGNSA. CDR3 length equals 15 residues. Written as DNA, the CDR3 is TGTGCCAGCAGCTTATCTAGCGGGGCGCCTTACGAGCAGTACTTC. This codes for CASSLSSGAPYEQYF.

There are a few counts of this clonotype. This chain uses TRBV20-1 with TRBJ2-1; TRBD1 is a possible D gene (6 bases). CDR3 length: 15 amino acids. V dropped 3 bases and J dropped 9 bases, with 21 bases sitting between them. Germline V gene sequence: CDR1 DFQATT, CDR2 SNEGSKA (reference sequence). The chain's CDR3 is CSASRMSDTGLEQFF. The CDR3 DNA sequence: TGCAGTGCTAGCCGAATGTCGGACACAGGGCTTGAGCAGTTCTTC.

The rearrangement uses TRBV20-1 and TRBJ2-7; 7 nucleotides match TRBD1. V lost 1 base and J lost 5; bases outside the gene matches: 8. CDR3 length: 14 residues. Looked up from germline, CDR1 is DFQATT and CDR2 is SNEGSKA (reference sequence). CDR3 region: CSARVPTGSNEQYF. The CDR3 bases are TGCAGTGCTAGAGTGCCGACAGGGAGCAACGAGCAGTACTTC.

This clonotype came up many times. The V and J genes are TRBV27 and TRBJ2-3, with a weak D call TRBD2 (6 bases). This CDR3 is 14 amino acids long. Germline V lookup: CDR1 MNHEY, CDR2 SMNVEV (reference sequence). V lost 6 bases and J lost 8, with 18 bases in between. As DNA, the CDR3 is TGTGCCAGCAGCCGCCCGGAGGGGATGAGTACGCAGTATTTT. Protein: CASSRPEGMSTQYF.